The next 26 T cell receptor beta chains were all read from a single sample in a study of Graves' ophthalmopathy and Graves' hyperthyroidism. TCR beta CDR3 amplification used RNA transcripts. First-round RT-PCR used HTBI primers; second-round multiplex PCR followed. One entry per CDR3 protein, called by TCRdb with MiXCR from the multiplex PCR reads. This sample carries 200,000 to 250,000 distinct CDR3 sequences, around 50% of them seen once, and the ten largest clones take about half. Sequenced sample: peripheral blood. Receptor source: an adult man with Graves' ophthalmopathy.

This clonotype showed up just a few times. The CDR3 loop is CASSDSGTRVKETQYF. In nucleotides, the CDR3 is TGTGCCAGCAGCGACTCCGGGACTAGGGTAAAAGAGACCCAGTACTTC. This chain connects TRBV7-2 to TRBJ2-5, with 8 bases fitting TRBD2. The CDR3 is 16 residues long. Germline CDR1 and CDR2: SGHTA and FQGNSA. The ends lost 5 bases at V and 3 bases at J; junction bases unmatched: 11.

Concerning this clonotype: A read error is likely, as this CDR3 ends without the conserved phenylalanine or tryptophan. It is unclear where the CDR3 begins or ends on the DNA, so no DNA is shown, and the CDR3 is as TCRdb lists it. V is TRBV10-3 and J is TRBJ1-2; the D call TRBD1 from the table was never checked on the DNA. A total of 11 residues make up the CDR3, ends included. CDR1 and CDR2 (germline): ENHRY, SYGVKD. CDR3 sequence: CASSAGGRTAS.

The chain uses TRBV20-1 and TRBJ2-7; 9 nucleotides match TRBD2. This CDR3 has 17 amino acids. Germline V gene data show CDR1 as DFQATT and CDR2 as SNEGSKA (reference sequence). Germline trimming cut 0 bases from V and 0 bases from J; bases unmatched to any gene: 9. The CDR3, as DNA: TGCAGTGCTAGAGACTGGGGAAGCGGGGGGACCTCCTACGAGCAGTACTTC. Its protein product is CSARDWGSGGTSYEQYF.

The J gene is TRBJ2-2, the V gene TRBV10-3; D not certain. The germline V gene has CDR1 ENHRY and CDR2 SYGVKD. This CDR3 is 17 amino acids long. Trimming took 0 bases from V and 1 from J, leaving 12 bases between them. The CDR3 DNA sequence: TGTGCCATCAGTGAGTCCCCAAAGCGACAGAACACCGGGGAGCTGTTTTTT. Translated, it gives CAISESPKRQNTGELFF.

This clonotype was seen a handful of times. The chain carries TRBV5-6 and TRBJ1-2; the D gene is possibly TRBD1 (6 bases). CDR1 and CDR2 from the germline V gene are SGHDT and YYEEEE. The CDR3 is made up of 15 amino acids. The V and J ends lost 0 bases and 8 bases respectively, with 17 bases between them. The chain's CDR3 is CASSLAPGQPRGYTF. The CDR3 region has the DNA TGTGCCAGCAGCTTGGCCCCAGGACAGCCTAGGGGCTACACCTTC.

This clonotype occurred a few times. The V call is TRBV19, the J call TRBJ1-2; D unresolved. V was pared by 5 bases and J by 4 bases, with 11 bases between. CDR1 and CDR2 (germline): LNHDA, SQIVND (reference sequence). The CDR3 consists of 13 residues. The CDR3 loop is CASSAPGSYGYTF. CDR3 DNA sequence: TGTGCCAGTAGTGCCCCGGGATCCTATGGCTACACCTTC.

The rearrangement uses TRBV5-1 and TRBJ2-5; D gene unclear. V was trimmed by 3 bases and J by 3 bases, leaving 9 bases between them. Germline CDR1 reads SGHRS; CDR2 reads YFSETQ. CDR3 size: 13 residues. The CDR3 here is CASSSTLKETQYF. The DNA of the CDR3 is TGCGCCAGCAGCTCTACACTCAAAGAGACCCAGTACTTC.

The chain couples TRBV11-1 to TRBJ2-7, with D possibly TRBD1 on 7 matching bases. Trimming took 6 bases from V and 4 from J, leaving 19 bases between them. The CDR3 length is 15 residues. Germline V CDR1 and CDR2: SGHAT, FQDESV (reference sequence). CDR3 DNA sequence: TGTGCCAGCAGTGACGAAGAACAGGGGACTTACGAGCAGTACTTC. It encodes CASSDEEQGTYEQYF.

The CDR3 nucleotides read TGTGCCAGCAGATCAAAAGAGACCCAGTACTTC. As protein: CASRSKETQYF. The chain is built from TRBV5-8 and TRBJ2-5; D ambiguous. CDR3 length: 11 residues. The V gene lost 5 bases and the J gene lost 3 bases, with 5 bases spanning the gap. Germline CDR1 is SGHTS and CDR2 is YDEGEE. Filled out from reference TRBV5-8 and TRBJ2-5, the complete variable domain reads EAGVTQSPTHLIKTRGQQATLRCSPISGHTSVYWYQQALGLGLQFLLWYDEGEERNRGNFPPRFSGRQFPNYSSELNVNALELEDSALYLCASRSKETQYFGPGTRLLVL.

This rearrangement joins TRBV28 to TRBJ1-2; TRBD1 matches 8 bases. Per germline, CDR1 MDHEN and CDR2 SYDVKM. J gave up 4 bases and V 2 bases, and 3 bases lay outside the gene matches. The CDR3 sequence is 14 residues long. The CDR3 DNA follows: TGTGCCAGCAGTTTACAGGGGGCAAGCTATGGCTACACCTTC. It encodes CASSLQGASYGYTF.

The table lists this clonotype with a few counts. The chain combines TRBV9 with TRBJ1-2, with D possibly TRBD1 on 5 matching bases. Germline assignment: CDR1 SGDLS and CDR2 YYNGEE. Between the trimmed V and J ends, which lost 3 bases and 5 bases, there was a span of 29 bases. The CDR3 sequence is 19 residues long. The CDR3 here is CASSARSLGSHLGGYGYTF. The CDR3 DNA is TGTGCCAGCAGCGCCCGTAGTTTGGGCAGCCACCTGGGGGGATATGGCTACACCTTC. Filled out from reference TRBV9 and TRBJ1-2, the complete variable domain reads DSGVTQTPKHLITATGQRVTLRCSPRSGDLSVYWYQQSLDQGLQFLIQYYNGEERAKGNILERFSAQQFPDLHSELNLSSLELGDSALYFCASSARSLGSHLGGYGYTFGSGTRLTVV.

This clonotype was observed a handful of times. The chain combines TRBV9 with TRBJ1-3; D is possibly TRBD1 (5 bases). The CDR3 is 15 residues long. With 3 bases removed from V and 0 bases from J, the gap between germline ends came to 10 bases. CDR1 SGDLS and CDR2 YYNGEE come from the germline V gene. CDR3 sequence: CASSAGPNSGNTIYF. CDR3 nucleotide sequence: TGTGCCAGCAGCGCGGGACCGAACTCTGGAAACACCATATATTTT.

The chain employs TRBV28 and TRBJ2-7; maybe TRBD1 (5 bases). The CDR3 contains 15 residues. Looked up from germline, CDR1 is MDHEN and CDR2 is SYDVKM. With 6 bases removed from V and 0 bases from J, the gap between germline ends came to 15 bases. Here the CDR3 reads CASRPQGSSSYEQYF. The CDR3 region has the DNA TGTGCCAGCAGGCCCCAGGGATCTAGCTCCTACGAGCAGTACTTC.

This clonotype was observed a single time. V usage is TRBV20-1 and J usage is TRBJ1-5; D is uncertain. V lost 6 bases, J lost 0 bases, and 12 bases lay in between. The CDR3 contains 14 residues. Germline values: CDR1 DFQATT, CDR2 SNEGSKA (reference sequence). CDR3 bases: TGCAGTGCCCCGGACCGTAATAGCAATCAGCCCCAGCATTTT. Translated: CSAPDRNSNQPQHF.

To note about this clonotype: The junction differs from germline at one of its ends, possibly a read error. The J gene is TRBJ2-5, the V gene TRBV10-3; no definite D call. The germline V gene has CDR1 ENHRY and CDR2 SYGVKD. This CDR3 contains 12 residues. The CDR3 DNA is TGTGCCTTCAGTGACACCGAAGAGACCCAGTACTTC. Its protein product is CAFSDTEETQYF.

This clonotype was seen more than once but under ten times. J is TRBJ2-7 and V is TRBV2; 14 positions agree with TRBD2. The CDR3 spans 14 residues. V lost 4 bases and J lost 7; bases outside the gene matches: 3. Germline loops: CDR1 SNHLY, CDR2 FYNNEI. Written as DNA, the CDR3 is TGTGCCAGCAGTGGACTAGCGGGAGGGGGGGAGCAGTACTTC. Translating it yields CASSGLAGGGEQYF.

The chain employs TRBV6-2 or TRBV6-3 and TRBJ1-2; 8 bases are a match to TRBD1. The CDR3 is 15 amino acids. J lost 8 bases, V lost 8 bases, and 16 bases had no gene match. Germline V lookup: CDR1 MNHEY, CDR2 SVGEGT. The CDR3 loop reads CASSPRSGTGEGYTF. For the CDR3, the DNA is TGTGCCAGCTCACCACGTTCGGGGACAGGAGAGGGCTACACCTTC.

The chain joins TRBV5-1 to TRBJ1-6, with D maybe TRBD1 (6 bases). V was clipped by 0 bases and J by 8 bases, with 9 bases between them. The CDR3 is made up of 14 amino acids. From germline, CDR1 is SGHRS and CDR2 YFSETQ. CDR3 DNA: TGCGCCAGCAGCTTGGACAGGGACGATTCACCCCTCCACTTT. Translation gives CASSLDRDDSPLHF. The full variable domain, in which reference TRBV5-1 and TRBJ1-6 provide the parts outside the CDR3, is KAGVTQTPRYLIKTRGQQVTLSCSPISGHRSVSWYQQTPGQGLQFLFEYFSETQRNKGNFPGRFSGRQFSNSRSEMNVSTLELGDSALYLCASSLDRDDSPLHFGNGTRLTVT.

With regard to this clonotype: An end of the junction does not agree with germline; a read error may underlie this. The chain joins TRBV5-5 to TRBJ2-7, with TRBD1 matching over 9 bases. The CDR3 runs 14 residues. The V gene's germline CDR1 is SGHKS and CDR2 YYEKEE (reference sequence). For the CDR3, the DNA is TGCGCCAGCAGCATCCGGGACAGGGCGGACGAGCAGTACTTC. This codes for CASSIRDRADEQYF.

This chain links TRBV29-1 with TRBJ2-3, with unresolved D. CDR3 size: 13 residues. Trimming left V 1 base short and J 0 bases short, with 5 bases between. Germline V gene lookup returns CDR1 SQVTM and CDR2 ANQGSEA. The CDR3 region is CSVEGDSTDTQYF. The CDR3 DNA reads TGCAGCGTTGAAGGAGACAGCACAGATACGCAGTATTTT.

This clonotype was counted only a few times. The chain combines TRBV19 with TRBJ1-1; 7 bases are a match to TRBD1. CDR3 length equals 15 residues. CDR1 is LNHDA, CDR2 SQIVND, per germline (reference sequence). J gave up 6 bases and V 3 bases, and 10 bases lay outside the gene matches. In DNA, the CDR3 is TGTGCCAGTAGTATTGAGGGGGCAGGAAGGGCTGAAGCTTTCTTT. This gives the protein CASSIEGAGRAEAFF.

The gene calls are TRBV12-3 or TRBV12-4 and TRBJ1-2; the match to TRBD1 covers 7 bases. The trim removed 4 bases at V and 8 bases at J, leaving 13 bases unmatched. The length of the CDR3 is 15 residues. CDR3 nucleotide sequence: TGTGCCAGCAGTTCCCCGGGAGCAGGGGGAGAGGGCTACACCTTC. It specifies CASSSPGAGGEGYTF.

This clonotype was seen only a few times. This chain links TRBV4-1 with TRBJ2-7; 7 nucleotides agree with TRBD1. This CDR3 comprises 16 residues. CDR1 and CDR2 (germline): MGHRA, YSYEKL. V was clipped by 3 bases and J by 3 bases; unmatched bases: 11. CDR3 sequence reads: CASSHPTGTARYEQYF. In nucleotides, the CDR3 is TGCGCCAGCAGCCATCCCACCGGGACAGCGCGCTACGAGCAGTACTTC.

V and J are TRBV29-1 and TRBJ1-6; D not resolved. Germline V gene data show CDR1 as SQVTM and CDR2 as ANQGSEA. The V gene lost 5 bases and the J gene lost 8 bases, with 13 bases spanning the gap. The CDR3 runs 13 residues. The CDR3 is CSVSLDFDSPLHF. The CDR3 DNA sequence: TGCAGCGTTTCCTTGGATTTCGATTCACCCCTCCACTTT.

The chain carries TRBV7-9 and TRBJ2-7; tentative D call: TRBD2 (6 bases). The CDR3 has 14 residues. V was trimmed by 1 base and J by 2 bases, leaving 9 bases between them. CDR1 and CDR2 from the germline V gene are SEHNR and FQNEAQ (reference sequence). The CDR3 DNA is TGTGCCAGCAGCTTAGGCGGGGTCACCTACGAGCAGTACTTC. Translated, it gives CASSLGGVTYEQYF.

The V gene is TRBV12-3 or TRBV12-4, the J gene TRBJ1-2, with a weak D call TRBD1 (5 bases). V was cut by 7 bases and J by 2 bases, with 14 bases left in between. The CDR3 is made up of 14 amino acids. CDR3 loop: CASTLEGTNYGYTF. The CDR3 coding sequence is TGTGCCAGCACCTTGGAGGGGACCAACTATGGCTACACCTTC.